This T cell receptor beta chain was found in a study of early T cells in non-severe SARS-CoV-2 infection. The germline V gene encodes CDR1 GTSNPN and CDR2 SVGIG (reference sequence). The V and J ends lost 3 bases and 11 bases respectively, with 13 bases between them. This CDR3 contains 11 residues. This clonotype was observed at least ten times. MiXCR was run by TCRdb on the 5' RACE reads, yielding one entry per CDR3 protein. The sample has about 38,000 distinct CDR3 sequences, about 5% seen once; the top ten hold under 20%. The TCR was taken from an adult who was a healthcare worker with PCR-confirmed SARS-CoV-2 infection or an uninfected control (not recorded which). Material: whole blood. The V call is TRBV30, the J call TRBJ1-1; D is uncertain. The CDR3 protein is CAWSANKLAFF. The CDR3, as DNA: TGTGCCTGGAGCGCTAACAAATTGGCTTTCTTT. The complete variable domain, with remaining parts taken from reference TRBV30 and TRBJ1-1, reads SQTIHQWPATLVQPVGSPLSLECTVEGTSNPNLYWYRQAAGRGLQLLFYSVGIGQISSEVPQNLSASRPQDRQFILSSKKLLLSDSGFYLCAWSANKLAFFGQGTRLTVV.